This TCR beta chain emerged from a study of CD8 T cells in ankylosing spondylitis. Study conclusions and caveats: Blood of patients with ankylosing spondylitis appeared to be characterized by a TCR beta motif of about 8 highly homologous variants.

Trimming removed 3 bases from V and 2 bases from J, with 8 bases in between. Germline assignment: CDR1 DFQATT and CDR2 SNEGSKA (reference sequence). The CDR3 loop spans 12 amino acids. MiXCR was run by TCRdb on the 5' RACE reads, yielding one entry per CDR3 protein. The top ten clones hold roughly a sixth of a sample with almost 400,000 distinct CDR3 sequences, approximately 20% of them seen once. Concerning this clonotype itself: Its target is not known.

This receptor was identified in a male donor with ankylosing spondylitis. Sample: blood, either unsorted or a sorted T cell fraction (not recorded which). The chain couples TRBV20-1 to TRBJ2-7, with D hard to call. The CDR3 DNA reads TGCAGTGCTAGTAGACCGCCCTACGAGCAGTACTTC. It translates to CSASRPPYEQYF.